The 23 T cell receptor beta chains in this list originate from one sample, sequenced in a study of control samples from healthy donors and cancer patients. Here immunoSEQ multiplex PCR was the method, and the copy in TCRdb shows in-frame clones only, minus some. The sample carries about 170,000 clones, 90% to 95% recorded once. Sequencing was done on a sample of blood. Receptor source: a woman aged 55 to 70 in good health.

Concerning this clone: Sequence at one end of the junction differs from germline and may be a read error. The J gene is TRBJ2-3, the V gene TRBV7-3, with a possible D match to TRBD2 (6 bases). CDR1 and CDR2 from the germline V gene are SGHTA and FQGTGA. The CDR3 sequence is 17 residues long. For the CDR3, the DNA is TGTGCCAGCAGCCTAACCTCTAGCGTCACTAGCACAGATACGCAGTATTTT. Translation gives CASSLTSSVTSTDTQYF.

This sequence joins TRBV9 and TRBJ1-6; 7 bases fit TRBD1. The germline V gene has CDR1 SGDLS and CDR2 YYNGEE. V trimming: 4 bases; J trimming: 7 bases; junction bases outside the gene matches: 11. The CDR3 has 16 amino acids. CDR3 nucleotides: TGTGCCAGCAGCTCCCAGGGGGGGGTAGGGAATTCACCCCTCCACTTT. This codes for CASSSQGGVGNSPLHF.

This chain connects TRBV5-1 to TRBJ1-2, with 7 positions matching TRBD1. This CDR3 comprises 13 residues. Germline V CDR1 and CDR2: SGHRS, YFSETQ. V trimming: 4 bases; J trimming: 6 bases; junction bases outside the gene matches: 6. DNA of the CDR3: TGCGCCAGCAGCGATGACAGGGCTCATGGCTACACCTTC. Protein sequence: CASSDDRAHGYTF.

V is TRBV6-5 and J is TRBJ1-3, with D unclear. Trimming took 0 bases from V and 8 from J, leaving 11 bases between them. This CDR3 is 14 amino acids long. Germline V gene lookup returns CDR1 MNHEY and CDR2 SVGAGI. The CDR3 loop is CASSYSGGIDTIYF. In nucleotides, the CDR3 is TGTGCCAGCAGTTACTCGGGAGGGATTGACACCATATATTTT.

This rearrangement joins TRBV7-6 to TRBJ2-7; unclear D gene. There are 13 residues in the CDR3. Trimming cost V 5 bases and J 2 bases, with 10 bases left between them. Germline V gene sequence: CDR1 SGHVS, CDR2 FNYEAQ. CDR3 protein: CASSPNRAYEQYF. The CDR3 DNA reads as TGTGCCAGCAGCCCCAATCGGGCCTACGAGCAGTACTTC. The full variable domain, rest sourced from reference TRBV7-6 and TRBJ2-7, is GAGVSQSPRYKVTKRGQDVALRCDPISGHVSLYWYRQALGQGPEFLTYFNYEAQQDKSGLPNDRFSAERPEGSISTLTIQRTEQRDSAMYRCASSPNRAYEQYFGPGTRLTVT.

This CDR3 is CASSLVRSGYGYTF. CDR3 in DNA: TGTGCCAGCAGCTTGGTTCGCTCGGGCTATGGCTACACCTTC. The chain couples TRBV5-6 to TRBJ1-2; no definite D call. Germline V gene sequence: CDR1 SGHDT, CDR2 YYEEEE. V was clipped by 0 bases and J by 4 bases, with 10 bases between them. The CDR3 is made up of 14 amino acids.

This clone occurred once. The V call is TRBV6-2 or TRBV6-3, the J call TRBJ1-2, with a tentative D call TRBD1 (5 bases). This CDR3 has 15 residues. The germline CDR1 and CDR2 sequences are MNHEY and SVGEGT. Trimming removed 0 bases at V and 6 bases at J, with 14 bases between. The CDR3 DNA follows: TGTGCCAGCAGTTACTCTTCCACGGGGGTGGATGGCTACACCTTC. This translates into CASSYSSTGVDGYTF.

The V and J genes are TRBV6-5 and TRBJ1-1; D gene ambiguous. V lost 7 bases and J 8 bases, leaving 20 bases between the germline ends. The germline gives CDR1 MNHEY, CDR2 SVGAGI. The CDR3 contains 14 residues. This CDR3 reads CASKINGQLLEAFF. In DNA, the CDR3 is TGTGCCAGCAAGATAAACGGCCAGTTGTTAGAAGCTTTCTTT.

J is TRBJ1-4 and V is TRBV7-2; no firm D call. The CDR3 runs 14 residues. V was trimmed by 8 bases and J by 3 bases, leaving 13 bases between them. Germline CDR1 and CDR2: SGHTA and FQGNSA. The CDR3 protein is CASCPAGANEKLFF. In DNA, the CDR3 is TGTGCCAGCTGTCCGGCGGGAGCTAATGAAAAACTGTTTTTT.

The chain has TRBV11-2 and TRBJ1-2; 12 positions match TRBD1. Germline assignment: CDR1 SGHAT and CDR2 FQNNGV. The CDR3 consists of 18 residues. V lost 1 base to trimming and J lost 6 bases; unmatched junction nucleotides: 12. The DNA for the CDR3 is TGTGCCAGCAGCTTAGGACGACCGGGACAGGGGGCTGTTAATGGCTACACCTTC. It encodes CASSLGRPGQGAVNGYTF. The whole variable domain, remainder taken from reference TRBV11-2 and TRBJ1-2, is EAGVAQSPRYKIIEKRQSVAFWCNPISGHATLYWYQQILGQGPKLLIQFQNNGVVDDSQLPKDRFSAERLKGVDSTLKIQPAKLEDSAVYLCASSLGRPGQGAVNGYTFGSGTRLTVV.

J is TRBJ2-3 and V is TRBV7-9, with D unresolved. Germline-derived CDR1 and CDR2 are SEHNR and FQNEAQ (reference sequence). This CDR3 has 17 amino acids. V gave up 2 bases and J gave up 3 bases, with 18 bases separating them. Here the CDR3 reads CASSLPIWKLSTDTQYF. The CDR3 DNA is TGTGCCAGCAGCTTACCGATCTGGAAGCTTAGTACAGATACGCAGTATTTT.

The chain joins TRBV4-1 to TRBJ1-1; D might be TRBD1 (6 bases). Germline-derived CDR1 and CDR2 are MGHRA and YSYEKL. Between the trimmed V and J ends, which lost 6 bases and 0 bases, there was a span of 8 bases. CDR3 length: 13 amino acids. The CDR3 DNA follows: TGCGCCAGCAGACAGGGATTGAACACTGAAGCTTTCTTT. It encodes CASRQGLNTEAFF.

The V call is TRBV10-3, the J call TRBJ2-7, with 10 bases lining up with TRBD1. CDR1 and CDR2 (germline): ENHRY, SYGVKD. The ends lost 0 bases at V and 4 bases at J; junction bases unmatched: 6. The length of the CDR3 is 16 residues. CDR3 region: CAISESLTGGRYEQYF. DNA of the CDR3: TGTGCCATCAGTGAGTCGTTGACAGGGGGCAGGTACGAGCAGTACTTC.

This chain links TRBV18 with TRBJ1-1, with TRBD1 identical over 8 bases. With 3 bases clipped from V and 2 bases from J, the junction kept 17 bases outside the gene matches. CDR1 and CDR2 (germline): KGHSH, LQKENI. This CDR3 spans 19 amino acids. The CDR3 protein is CASSPPGLAGGASNTEAFF. CDR3 nucleotides: TGTGCCAGCTCACCCCCGGGGCTGGCAGGGGGCGCTTCTAACACTGAAGCTTTCTTT.

The chain links TRBV11-3 to TRBJ2-7; tentative D call: TRBD2 (5 bases). This CDR3 has 13 amino acids. Trimming took 1 base from V and 5 from J, leaving 9 bases between them. CDR1 is SGHNT, CDR2 YENEEA, per germline. The CDR3 region has the DNA TGTGCCAGCAGCTTAGTTTACGGGAACGAGCAGTACTTC. Encoded protein: CASSLVYGNEQYF.

This chain connects TRBV7-2 to TRBJ1-2; a possible D gene is TRBD1 (6 bases). This CDR3 comprises 14 residues. Deletions cut 6 bases from V and 8 bases from J, with 19 bases between. CDR1 SGHTA and CDR2 FQGNSA come from the germline V gene. The CDR3 spells CASSFLAGARGYTF. For the CDR3, the DNA is TGTGCCAGCAGTTTTTTGGCGGGGGCGCGAGGCTACACCTTC. Based on the CDR3 plus reference TRBV7-2 and TRBJ1-2, the full variable domain is GAGVSQSPSNKVTEKGKDVELRCDPISGHTALYWYRQSLGQGLEFLIYFQGNSAPDKSGLPSDRFSAERTGGSVSTLTIQRTQQEDSAVYLCASSFLAGARGYTFGSGTRLTVV.

This clone has more than one count but fewer than ten. The chain couples TRBV12-5 to TRBJ1-2; unclear D gene. Between the trimmed V and J ends, which lost 3 bases and 2 bases, there was a span of 7 bases. From germline, CDR1 is LGHNT and CDR2 FRNRAP. This CDR3 region has 13 residues. CDR3 coding DNA: TGTGCTAGTGGTTTCGCCGGGAACTATGGCTACACCTTC. It encodes CASGFAGNYGYTF. Complete variable domain (other parts from reference TRBV12-5 and TRBJ1-2): DARVTQTPRHKVTEMGQEVTMRCQPILGHNTVFWYRQTMMQGLELLAYFRNRAPLDDSGMPKDRFSAEMPDATLATLKIQPSEPRDSAVYFCASGFAGNYGYTFGSGTRLTVV.

J is TRBJ1-2 and V is TRBV19; D is unresolved. The germline gives CDR1 LNHDA, CDR2 SQIVND (reference sequence). V was shortened by 7 bases and J by 2 bases, with 14 bases between the two germline ends. The CDR3 is 14 amino acids. CDR3 DNA: TGTGCCAGTATCAGAGGTGATCACAACTATGGCTACACCTTC. It translates to CASIRGDHNYGYTF.

The V gene is TRBV5-1, the J gene TRBJ2-2; 8 bases are shared with TRBD1. The V gene's germline CDR1 is SGHRS and CDR2 YFSETQ. With V trimmed by 0 bases and J by 6 bases, 4 bases remained unmatched. This CDR3 spans 15 amino acids. The CDR3 coding sequence is TGCGCCAGCAGCTTGGACAGGGGGTTTGCCGGGGAGCTGTTTTTT. Protein sequence: CASSLDRGFAGELFF.

This clone was observed once. This chain connects TRBV27 to TRBJ2-1; tentatively, D is TRBD2 (5 bases). Trimming pared 2 bases from V and 7 bases from J, leaving 6 bases between. The CDR3 loop spans 12 amino acids. From germline, CDR1 is MNHEY and CDR2 SMNVEV (reference sequence). This CDR3 reads CASSLGENEQFF. CDR3 DNA sequence: TGTGCCAGCAGTTTAGGGGAGAATGAGCAGTTCTTC.

The genes are TRBV6-5 and TRBJ1-2; D call uncertain. The CDR3 totals 12 residues. The germline V gene encodes CDR1 MNHEY and CDR2 SVGAGI. V lost 8 bases to trimming and J lost 4 bases, with 11 bases between them. The CDR3 loop reads CASLNPIYGYTF. The CDR3 region has the DNA TGTGCCAGCCTGAACCCAATCTATGGCTACACCTTC.

The chain is built from TRBV5-4 and TRBJ2-5; 10 positions match TRBD1. CDR1 is SGHNT and CDR2 is YYREEE in the germline V gene (reference sequence). The V and J ends lost 1 base and 5 bases, in that order; junction bases with no gene match: 5. This CDR3 contains 15 residues. CDR3 sequence: CASSLTTGGLETQYF. CDR3 bases: TGTGCCAGCAGCTTGACGACAGGGGGCTTGGAGACCCAGTACTTC.

The chain links TRBV15 to TRBJ1-5; 8 positions match TRBD1. CDR3 size: 16 residues. Germline V gene lookup returns CDR1 LNHNV and CDR2 YYDKDF (reference sequence). V dropped 3 bases and J dropped 0; count of bases not matched to a gene: 4. The CDR3 spells CATSRGQDSSNQPQHF. The CDR3 DNA sequence: TGTGCCACCAGCAGGGGACAGGACTCTAGCAATCAGCCCCAGCATTTT.